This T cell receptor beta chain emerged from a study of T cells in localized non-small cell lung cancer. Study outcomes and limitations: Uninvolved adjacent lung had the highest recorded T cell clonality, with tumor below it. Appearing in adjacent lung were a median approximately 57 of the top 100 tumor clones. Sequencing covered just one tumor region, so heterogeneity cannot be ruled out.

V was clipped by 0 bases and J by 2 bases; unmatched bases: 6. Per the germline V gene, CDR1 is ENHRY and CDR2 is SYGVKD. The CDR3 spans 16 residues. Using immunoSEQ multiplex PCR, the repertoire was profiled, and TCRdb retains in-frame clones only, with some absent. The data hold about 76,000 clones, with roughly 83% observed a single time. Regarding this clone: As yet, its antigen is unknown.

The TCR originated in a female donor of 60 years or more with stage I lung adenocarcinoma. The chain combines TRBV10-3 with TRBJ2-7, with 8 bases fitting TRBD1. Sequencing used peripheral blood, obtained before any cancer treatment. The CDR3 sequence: CAISESGGQGTYEQYF. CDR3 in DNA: TGTGCCATCAGTGAGTCGGGTGGACAGGGCACCTACGAGCAGTACTTC.